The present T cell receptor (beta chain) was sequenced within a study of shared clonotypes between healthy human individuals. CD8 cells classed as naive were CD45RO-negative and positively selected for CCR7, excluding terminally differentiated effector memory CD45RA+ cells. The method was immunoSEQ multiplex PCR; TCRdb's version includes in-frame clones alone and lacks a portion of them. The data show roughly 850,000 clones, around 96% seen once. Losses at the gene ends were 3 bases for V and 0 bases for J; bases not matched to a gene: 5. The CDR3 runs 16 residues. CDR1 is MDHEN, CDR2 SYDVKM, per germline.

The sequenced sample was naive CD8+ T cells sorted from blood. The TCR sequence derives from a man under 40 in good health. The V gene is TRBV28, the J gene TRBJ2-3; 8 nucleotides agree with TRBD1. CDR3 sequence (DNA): TGTGCCAGCAGTTTCCCTGACAGGGGCAGCACAGATACGCAGTATTTT. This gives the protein CASSFPDRGSTDTQYF.